This T cell receptor (beta chain) emerged from a study of cytomegalovirus exposure and HLA in healthy donors. Study-wide results and limits: Later examination showed HLA-associated TCR beta chains had greater clonal expansion than equally common others. According to reports, the classifier identified cytomegalovirus status with high specificity and sensitivity. For presence/absence analyses, sequencing depth was assumed to be roughly uniform across donors.

CDR1 and CDR2 (germline): MDHEN, SYDVKM. Losses at the gene ends were 7 bases for V and 4 bases for J; bases not matched to a gene: 2. The CDR3 is 14 residues long. About this clone: Its antigen is currently unknown.

The PCR was carried out with 60 Vbeta primers and 13 Jbeta primers. TCRdb keeps only in-frame clones here, not all; method: immunoSEQ multiplex PCR. Among 85,000 to 100,000 clones listed, approximately 89% were seen once. The V call is TRBV28, the J call TRBJ2-2, with TRBD2 matching 11 bases. The source is a man aged 30 to 45 in good health and CMV-seropositive. Material for sequencing was PBMCs. The CDR3 DNA sequence: TGTGCCAGCACACTAGCGGGAGTCACCGGGGAGCTGTTTTTT. This translates into CASTLAGVTGELFF.